This TCR beta chain was found in a study of response to subunit inactivated influenza vaccine. Concerning this clonotype: Its antigen is currently unknown.

Via MiXCR, TCRdb re-called the RT-PCR reads, giving one row per CDR3 protein. The sample records about 500,000 distinct CDR3 sequences, approximately 15% being singletons. The germline gives CDR1 LGHNA, CDR2 YNFKEQ. The CDR3 contains 14 residues. V lost 6 bases and J lost 3; bases outside the gene matches: 7. Study-wide results and caveats: T cells newly recruited by each seasonal influenza vaccination are few, the authors suggested.

Sequenced here: CD4+ T cells sorted from PBMCs, sampled around 25 months after vaccination. This receptor was obtained from a man aged 45 to 70 who received an inactivated influenza vaccine. The chain joins TRBV4-2 to TRBJ1-1; TRBD1 agrees at 7 bases. CDR3 DNA sequence: TGTGCCAGCAGTAGGAGGCAGGGGGACACTGAAGCTTTCTTT. Translating gives CASSRRQGDTEAFF.